This T cell receptor beta chain was identified in a study of blood T cell repertoires in COVID-19. The CDR3 contains 16 residues. Trimming removed 1 base at V and 0 bases at J, with 9 bases between. Germline V gives CDR1 LGHDT, CDR2 YNNKEL (reference sequence). This clone occurred once. Methods used by the authors: Cell counts per sample came from amplifying reference gene primers. Using immunoSEQ multiplex PCR, the repertoire was profiled, and TCRdb retains in-frame clones only, with some absent. The V and J calls and clone size are taken from that table; D and trimming were inferred from the DNA. The table shows 50,000 to 70,000 clones, with 91% occurring only once.

The rearrangement joins TRBV3-1 (or the pseudogene TRBV3-2) to TRBJ2-2, with D uncertain. This clonotype was sampled from a man aged 60-69 years with acute or convalescent COVID-19. The sample comprised peripheral blood. Written as DNA, the CDR3 is TGTGCCAGCAGCCAAGGGTTTGCGGCGAACACCGGGGAGCTGTTTTTT. Translated, it gives CASSQGFAANTGELFF.